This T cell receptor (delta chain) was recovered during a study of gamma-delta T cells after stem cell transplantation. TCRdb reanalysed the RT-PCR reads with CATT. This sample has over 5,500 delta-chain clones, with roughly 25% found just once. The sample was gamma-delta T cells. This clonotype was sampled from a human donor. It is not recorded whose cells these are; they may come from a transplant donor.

This CDR3 is CACDTVLLGDTRSQHTDKLIF. In nucleotides, the CDR3 is TGTGCCTGTGACACGGTTCTTCTGGGGGATACGCGATCTCAACACACCGATAAACTCATCTTT. The rearrangement links TRDV2 to TRDJ1, with TRDD3 matching over 12 bases. Per germline, CDR1 GEAIGNYY and CDR2 EKD. The CDR3 has 21 amino acids. V trimming: 1 base; J trimming: 0 bases; junction bases outside the gene matches: 17.